This entry lists 8 T cell receptor beta chains sequenced from one sample in a study of cytomegalovirus exposure and HLA in healthy donors. Primers included in the PCR were 60 Vbeta and 13 Jbeta primers. Clones were read by immunoSEQ multiplex PCR, and TCRdb kept only the in-frame ones, dropping some. The table for this sample gives roughly 88,000 clones. The sequencing sample was made of PBMCs. The receptors were sampled from a man between 50 and 59 years old in good health and CMV-seropositive.

The gene calls are TRBV5-4 and TRBJ2-1; D remains unclear. The CDR3 loop spans 13 amino acids. CDR1 is SGHNT, CDR2 YYREEE, per germline (reference sequence). V was clipped by 4 bases and J by 6 bases, with 11 bases between them. The CDR3: CASSIDPFNEQFF. CDR3 nucleotides: TGTGCCAGCAGCATAGATCCCTTCAATGAGCAGTTCTTC.

V is TRBV11-3 and J is TRBJ2-7, with 7 bases fitting TRBD1. Per the germline V gene, CDR1 is SGHNT and CDR2 is YENEEA. The CDR3 runs 16 residues. The V gene end was trimmed by 0 bases and the J gene end by 0 bases; junction bases not matched to a gene: 5. CDR3 nucleotides: TGTGCCAGCAGCTTAGAAAGGGGGCCAGACTCCTACGAGCAGTACTTC. It specifies CASSLERGPDSYEQYF.

The V gene is TRBV18, the J gene TRBJ2-1, with D maybe TRBD2 (5 bases). CDR3 length: 15 residues. V shed 4 bases and J shed 8 bases, with 18 bases lying between them. Looked up from germline, CDR1 is KGHSH and CDR2 is LQKENI. This chain's CDR3 is CASSQGLTGSHEQFF. The CDR3 DNA follows: TGTGCCAGCTCACAAGGACTCACGGGATCCCATGAGCAGTTCTTC.

The chain links TRBV4-2 to TRBJ1-1; a possible D gene is TRBD1 (5 bases). Trimming removed 0 bases from V and 1 base from J, with 15 bases in between. CDR1 and CDR2 from the germline V gene are LGHNA and YNFKEQ. The CDR3 sequence is 17 residues long. Written as DNA, the CDR3 is TGTGCCAGCAGCCAAGATCCCCGGGGAGGGGAGAACACTGAAGCTTTCTTT. It encodes CASSQDPRGGENTEAFF.

The gene calls are TRBV6-5 and TRBJ2-3, with D possibly being TRBD1 (5 bases). From germline, CDR1 is MNHEY and CDR2 SVGAGI. CDR3 length: 12 amino acids. Trimming removed 6 bases at V and 6 bases at J, with 10 bases between. The CDR3 region is CASSPGRDTQYF. The CDR3 nucleotides are TGTGCCAGCAGCCCAGGGCGCGATACGCAGTATTTT.

The chain recombines TRBV7-2 with TRBJ2-7; TRBD1 aligns across 9 bases. With 3 bases clipped from V and 5 bases from J, the junction kept 8 bases outside the gene matches. Germline CDR1 SGHTA, CDR2 FQGNSA. This CDR3 is 15 amino acids long. In DNA, the CDR3 is TGTGCCAGCAGCTTCACAGCGGGACAGGGTAACGAGCAGTACTTC. This encodes CASSFTAGQGNEQYF. Full variable domain (outside the CDR3, taken from reference TRBV7-2 and TRBJ2-7): GAGVSQSPSNKVTEKGKDVELRCDPISGHTALYWYRQSLGQGLEFLIYFQGNSAPDKSGLPSDRFSAERTGGSVSTLTIQRTQQEDSAVYLCASSFTAGQGNEQYFGPGTRLTVT.

This chain joins TRBV10-1 and TRBJ2-7; D call uncertain. CDR1 and CDR2 from the germline V gene are WNHNN and SYGVQD (reference sequence). V gave up 11 bases and J gave up 3 bases, with 8 bases separating them. CDR3 length equals 10 residues. The CDR3 DNA reads TGCGCCCCCCCCGACTACGAGCAGTACGTC. It translates to CAPPDYEQYV.

This chain uses TRBV7-9 with TRBJ2-3, with 7 bases lining up with TRBD2. The CDR3 covers 15 residues. V was pared by 5 bases and J by 6 bases, with 11 bases of the junction left unmatched. Looked up from germline, CDR1 is SEHNR and CDR2 is FQNEAQ (reference sequence). CDR3 bases: TGTGCCAGCAGCCTTTTAGCGGGCCGAGAGGATACGCAGTATTTT. It codes for CASSLLAGREDTQYF.